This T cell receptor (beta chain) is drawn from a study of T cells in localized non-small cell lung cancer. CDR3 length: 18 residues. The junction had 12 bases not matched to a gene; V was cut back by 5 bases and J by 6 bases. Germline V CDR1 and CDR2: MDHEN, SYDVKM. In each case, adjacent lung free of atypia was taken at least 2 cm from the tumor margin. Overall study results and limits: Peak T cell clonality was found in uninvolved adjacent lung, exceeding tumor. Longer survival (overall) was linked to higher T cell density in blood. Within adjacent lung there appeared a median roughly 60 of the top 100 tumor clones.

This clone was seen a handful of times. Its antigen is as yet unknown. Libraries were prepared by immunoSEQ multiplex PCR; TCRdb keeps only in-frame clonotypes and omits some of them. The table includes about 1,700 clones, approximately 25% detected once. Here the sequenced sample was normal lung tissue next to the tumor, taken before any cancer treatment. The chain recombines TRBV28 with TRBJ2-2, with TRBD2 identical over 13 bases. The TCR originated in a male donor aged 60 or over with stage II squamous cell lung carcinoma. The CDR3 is CASSELAGGPRGAGELFF. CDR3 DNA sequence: TGTGCCAGCAGTGAACTAGCGGGAGGGCCCAGGGGGGCCGGGGAGCTGTTTTTT.